This TCR beta chain is from a study of OX40 agonist ivuxolimab in advanced cancers. For the study at large: Administration of intravenous ivuxolimab to patients occurred every 2 weeks at 0.01 to 10 mg/kg. Dose-escalation patients suffered from hepatocellular carcinoma, melanoma, renal cell or head and neck cancer.

Autoimmune disease history or systemic immunosuppression meant exclusion. Trimming took 0 bases from V and 4 from J, leaving 12 bases between them. The CDR3 loop spans 15 amino acids. Germline V gives CDR1 MNHEY, CDR2 SVGAGI. Sequencing was performed with immunoSEQ multiplex PCR; in TCRdb, only in-frame clones are kept and a portion is missing. The sample has approximately 15,000 clones, about 91% seen once. This specimen was CD4+ or CD8+ T cells sorted from blood, taken in a trial of the OX40 agonist ivuxolimab. The chain uses TRBV6-5 and TRBJ1-2; possibly TRBD1 for D (5 bases). The TCR sequence derives from an adult with an advanced solid tumor such as melanoma, head and neck, liver or kidney cancer. The CDR3 protein is CASSYSRDPRYGYTF. The DNA of the CDR3 is TGTGCCAGCAGTTACTCAAGGGACCCCCGCTATGGCTACACCTTC.